Listed here is a single T cell receptor (beta chain). Its antigen is unidentified. Method: immunoSEQ multiplex PCR; TCRdb's copy keeps in-frame clones and lacks some. The sample lists about 55,000 clones; roughly nine tenths were seen once. Trimming stripped 5 bases from V and 6 bases from J, with 17 bases between. Germline assignment: CDR1 MDHEN and CDR2 SYDVKM. This CDR3 contains 15 residues. This entry comes from a study of T cell responses to AZD1222 COVID-19 vaccine. Broader study findings: Repertoire sampling was restricted to post-peak T cell response timepoints. Regions 160-218 and 743-854 dominated among vaccine-associated CD4 TCRs spanning spike. Two doses of AZD1222 preceded a rise in Spike-specific TCR breadth and depth. At baseline, seropositivity was found in only six or seven AZD1222 recipients.

The chain couples TRBV28 to TRBJ2-4; the D gene is possibly TRBD2 (7 bases). This sequence was found in an adult in good health. The material was peripheral blood, obtained on day 0 of AZD1222 vaccination. CDR3 in DNA: TGTGCCAGCAGTATCGCGGGGGCGCGTGGAAACATTCAGTACTTC. This sequence encodes CASSIAGARGNIQYF.